The source of this TCR beta chain is a study of vaccination and CD4 T cells after COVID-19 (dated by TCRdb to between 2021 and 2024). General notes on the study: Every convalescent patient had a positive nasal swab PCR test for SARS-CoV-2, with mild disease in 8 to 10 patients and severe disease in one. Post-vaccine blood samples were taken a median of about 72 days after the second vaccine dose, with a range of roughly 14 to 241 days. Control cultures used a CEFX viral epitope pool as positive control, an HIV-1 Nef peptide pool as negative control, or no peptide. Post-COVID blood samples from convalescent patients were collected a median of approximately 100 days after diagnosis, with a range of about 35 to 161 days. Six males and four females were included in the convalescent cohort, with two Hispanic individuals, seven Caucasians, two Asians and one multiracial person represented. Participants got two doses of the Pfizer-BioNTech BNT162b2 vaccine (n=8) or two doses of the Moderna mRNA-1273 vaccine (n=2). The spike-specific CD4+ TCR repertoire was compared before and after mRNA vaccination in fewer than eleven COVID-19 convalescent patients and a few infection-naive healthy vaccine recipients. Overlapping spike peptide pools from SARS-CoV-2 and from the common cold coronaviruses HCoV-NL63, HCoV-OC43 and HCoV-229E were used as culture stimuli. The investigation overall reported the following: In convalescent patients, a median around 89% of post-vaccine SARS-CoV-2-reactive clones were detected only after vaccination, suggesting vaccine-specific priming. The number of convalescent patients in the study was relatively small, and the study did not examine early timepoints following natural infection. An increase in the median number of SARS-CoV-2-reactive clonotypes from approximately 20 after infection to 35 to 40 after vaccination was observed, but the change was not found to be significant. In convalescent patients, nearly all vaccine-specific clones (304 of 307) were found to be mono-reactive for SARS-CoV-2 spike rather than cross-reactive with common cold coronaviruses.

Notes on this clonotype: There is no known antigen for this receptor. Base qualities are not provided; no much larger clone lies one nucleotide away.

In the paper's terms, the treatment or condition label means: roughly ten-day PBMC culture with coronavirus spike peptide pools or control peptides (ViraFEST assay). The ViraFEST assay, used in the study, expanded antigen-specific T cells with peptide pools and then identified the expanded clonotypes through TCR sequencing. The convalescent patients' positive SARS-CoV-2 PCR tests fell between March and December 2020, which was before the Alpha, Beta and Delta variants emerged in the United States. PBMCs were cultured at approximately 2.1 million per well in IMDM supplemented with approximately 5% human AB serum and about 10 IU/ml IL-2, with approximately 11 ug/ml peptide pools added. Half of the culture medium was replaced with fresh IL-2-containing medium on days 3 and 7. After around 11 days of culture, CD4+ T cells were isolated by negative selection using the EasySep CD4+ T cell isolation kit. PBMCs were separated from whole blood using Ficoll-Paque Plus gradient centrifugation and then either used fresh or cryopreserved at -140C. Culture conditions were generally each tested in triplicate wells.

Library preparation employed PCR. TCR sequencing of DNA from cultured CD4+ T cells used the Oncomine TCR Beta short-read assay at the Johns Hopkins FTIC core. The QIAamp micro DNA kit was used to extract genomic DNA from the cultured CD4+ T cells. Oncomine TCR Beta libraries made from cultured CD4+ T cells were pooled using unique dual indexes and sequenced on an Illumina iSeq 100. Concerning the study's data processing: Non-productive sequences were removed, and CDR3s that did not start with C, did not end with F or W, or were shorter than 7 amino acids were discarded. The MANAFEST web application was used to identify antigen-specific clonotypes by comparing peptide-stimulated wells against reference wells and other culture wells. For a clone to be called positive, the clone needed an FDR below 0.05, an odds ratio above 5, and a productive frequency above 0.1% in at least two of three replicate wells. A clonotype was classed as cross-reactive if the clonotype showed significant expansion both in SARS-CoV-2 spike wells and in at least one common cold coronavirus spike condition. Using R version 3.6.1, CDR3 homology was evaluated through Levenshtein distances (stringdist) along with unrooted phylogenetic trees (ape). Starting from the raw public reads, TCRdb applied fastp trimming at Q25, assembled clones with MiXCR and retained in-frame beta chains. Rows with one shared CDR3 protein collapse into an entry with the most common genes and DNA. For this entry, the V and J calls and clone size follow TCRdb and not the study's own pipeline. For this sample there are some 13,000 distinct CDR3 sequences; over 60% appear just once. The ten largest clones take up just over 7% of the sample.

Per the germline V gene, SGHVS is the CDR1 and FQNEAQ is the CDR2. Cut back by 6 bases and 3 bases, the V and J ends lie 14 bases apart. The CDR3 runs 15 amino acids, cysteine and phenylalanine included. Only the CDR3 part of the read is kept: 45 bases, read in frame from the first base. Sample: CD4+ T cells from blood, cultured in vitro, taken before SARS-CoV-2 vaccination. The rearranged segments are TRBV7-8 and TRBJ2-2, with TRBD2 perhaps the D gene, on 6 matching bases. This TCR came from a human donor who had recovered from COVID-19. The nucleotide sequence reads TGTGCCAGCAGAGGGAGTAGCGGAGACACCGGGGAGCTGTTTTTT. The encoded protein is CASRGSSGDTGELFF.